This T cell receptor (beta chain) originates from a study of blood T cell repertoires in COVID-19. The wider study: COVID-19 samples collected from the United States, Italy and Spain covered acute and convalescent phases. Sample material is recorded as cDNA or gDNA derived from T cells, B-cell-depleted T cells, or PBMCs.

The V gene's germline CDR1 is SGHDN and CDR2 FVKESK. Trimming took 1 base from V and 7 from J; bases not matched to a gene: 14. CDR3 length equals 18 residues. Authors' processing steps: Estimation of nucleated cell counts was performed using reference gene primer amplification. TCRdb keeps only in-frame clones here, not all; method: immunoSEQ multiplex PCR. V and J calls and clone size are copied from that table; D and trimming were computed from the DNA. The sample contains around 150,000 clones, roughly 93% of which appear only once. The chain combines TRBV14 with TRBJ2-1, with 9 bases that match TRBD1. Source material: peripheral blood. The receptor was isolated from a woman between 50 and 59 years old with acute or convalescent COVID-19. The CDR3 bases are TGTGCCAGCAGCCAAGGTAGCCTTAGAGGGACAGGGCTGAATGAGCAGTTCTTC. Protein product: CASSQGSLRGTGLNEQFF. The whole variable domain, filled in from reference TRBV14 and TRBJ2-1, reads EAGVTQFPSHSVIEKGQTVTLRCDPISGHDNLYWYRRVMGKEIKFLLHFVKESKQDESGMPNNRFLAERTGGTYSTLKVQPAELEDSGVYFCASSQGSLRGTGLNEQFFGPGTRLTVL.